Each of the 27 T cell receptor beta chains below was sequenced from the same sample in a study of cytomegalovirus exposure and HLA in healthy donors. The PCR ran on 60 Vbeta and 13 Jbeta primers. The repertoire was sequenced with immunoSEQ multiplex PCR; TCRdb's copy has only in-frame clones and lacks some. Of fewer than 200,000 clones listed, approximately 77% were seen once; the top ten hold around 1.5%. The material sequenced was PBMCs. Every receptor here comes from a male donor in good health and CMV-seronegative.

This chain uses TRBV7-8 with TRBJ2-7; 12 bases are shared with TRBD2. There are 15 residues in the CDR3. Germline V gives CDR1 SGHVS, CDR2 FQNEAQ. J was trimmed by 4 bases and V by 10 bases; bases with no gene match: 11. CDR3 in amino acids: CATVIQTSGSYEQYF. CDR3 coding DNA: TGTGCCACCGTAATCCAGACTAGCGGGAGTTACGAGCAGTACTTC.

Here the CDR3 DNA reads TGTGCCAGCAGCTTAGGCCGGACTAGCGGTCAAGAGACCCAGTACTTC. It codes for CASSLGRTSGQETQYF. The chain is built from TRBV5-4 and TRBJ2-5; TRBD2 matches 10 bases. Germline CDR1 reads SGHNT; CDR2 reads YYREEE (reference sequence). V shed 2 bases and J 2 bases; nucleotides not matched to a gene: 6. The length of the CDR3 is 16 residues.

Written as DNA, the CDR3 is TGTGCCAGCACCCCTAGCGCCTACAATGAGCAGTTCTTC. This translates into CASTPSAYNEQFF. The chain joins TRBV6-5 to TRBJ2-1; D may be TRBD2 (6 bases). Germline V lookup: CDR1 MNHEY, CDR2 SVGAGI. This CDR3 has 13 amino acids. The V gene lost 7 bases and the J gene lost 2 bases, with 9 bases spanning the gap.

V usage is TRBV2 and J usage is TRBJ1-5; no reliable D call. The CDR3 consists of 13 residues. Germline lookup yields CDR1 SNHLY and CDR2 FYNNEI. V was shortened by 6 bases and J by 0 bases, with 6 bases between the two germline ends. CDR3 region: CASRGDSNQPQHF. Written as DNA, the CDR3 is TGTGCCAGCAGAGGAGATAGCAATCAGCCCCAGCATTTT.

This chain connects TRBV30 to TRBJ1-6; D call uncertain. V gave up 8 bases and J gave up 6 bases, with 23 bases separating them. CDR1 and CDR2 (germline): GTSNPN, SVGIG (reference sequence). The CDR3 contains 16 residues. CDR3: CARYLPRASTNSPLHF. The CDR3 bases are TGTGCCCGATATTTACCGAGAGCTAGCACTAATTCACCCCTCCACTTT.

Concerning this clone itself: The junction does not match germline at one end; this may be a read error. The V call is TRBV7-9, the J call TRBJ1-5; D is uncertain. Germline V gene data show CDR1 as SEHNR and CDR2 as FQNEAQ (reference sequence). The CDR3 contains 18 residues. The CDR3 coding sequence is TGTTCCAGCAGCTTAGAGTTGTCGGGTCGTAAAAACTGGCAGCCCCAGCATTTT. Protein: CSSSLELSGRKNWQPQHF. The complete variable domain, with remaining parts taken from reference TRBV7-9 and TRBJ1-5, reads DTGVSQNPRHKITKRGQNVTFRCDPISEHNRLYWYRQTLGQGPEFLTYFQNEAQLEKSRLLSDRFSAERPKGSFSTLEIQRTEQGDSAMYLCSSSLELSGRKNWQPQHFGDGTRLSIL.

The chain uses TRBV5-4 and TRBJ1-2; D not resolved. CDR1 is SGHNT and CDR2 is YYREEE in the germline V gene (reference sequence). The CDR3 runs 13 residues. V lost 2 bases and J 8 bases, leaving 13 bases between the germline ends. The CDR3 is CASSFGRVQGYTF. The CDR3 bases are TGTGCCAGCAGCTTTGGGAGGGTCCAGGGCTACACCTTC.

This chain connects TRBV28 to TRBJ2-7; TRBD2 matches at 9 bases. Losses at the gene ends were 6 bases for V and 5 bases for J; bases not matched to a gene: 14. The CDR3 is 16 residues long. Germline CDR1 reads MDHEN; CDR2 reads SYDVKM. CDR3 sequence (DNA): TGTGCCAGCAGGAAGGGGCTAGCGGGGAAAGTGAACGAGCAGTACTTC. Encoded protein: CASRKGLAGKVNEQYF.

CDR3 sequence reads: CASSDVCRGSNADTQYF. CDR3 bases: TGTGCCAGCAGTGATGTATGCCGAGGGAGTAACGCAGATACGCAGTATTTT. The chain combines TRBV25-1 with TRBJ2-3, with D possibly matching TRBD2 (5 bases). This CDR3 is built from 17 residues. Trimming left V 3 bases short and J 4 bases short, with 20 bases between. In germline, CDR1 is MGHDK, CDR2 SYGVNS.

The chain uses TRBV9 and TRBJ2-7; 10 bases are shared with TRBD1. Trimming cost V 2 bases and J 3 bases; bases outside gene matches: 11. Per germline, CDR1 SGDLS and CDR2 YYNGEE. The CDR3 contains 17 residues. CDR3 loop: CASSVSLTGTGDYEQYF. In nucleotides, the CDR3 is TGTGCCAGCAGCGTGAGTCTGACCGGGACAGGGGACTACGAGCAGTACTTC.

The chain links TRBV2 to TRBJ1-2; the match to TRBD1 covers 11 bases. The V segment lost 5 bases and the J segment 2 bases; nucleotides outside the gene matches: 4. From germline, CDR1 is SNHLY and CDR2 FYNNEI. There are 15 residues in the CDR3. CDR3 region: CASSTGQGVNYGYTF. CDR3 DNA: TGTGCCAGCAGTACGGGACAGGGGGTCAACTATGGCTACACCTTC.

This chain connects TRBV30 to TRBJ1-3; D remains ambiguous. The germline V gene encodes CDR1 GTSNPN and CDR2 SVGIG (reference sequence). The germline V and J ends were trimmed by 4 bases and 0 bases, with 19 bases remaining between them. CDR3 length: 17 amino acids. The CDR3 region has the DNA TGTGCCTGGAACTCGGGGAGAGGGTCCCACTCTGGAAACACCATATATTTT. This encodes CAWNSGRGSHSGNTIYF.

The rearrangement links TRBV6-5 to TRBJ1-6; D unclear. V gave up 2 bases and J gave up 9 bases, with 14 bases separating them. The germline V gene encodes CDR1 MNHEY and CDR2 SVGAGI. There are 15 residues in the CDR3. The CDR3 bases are TGTGCCAGCAGTTACGCTACGGAGATAGGTTCACCCCTCCACTTT. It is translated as CASSYATEIGSPLHF.

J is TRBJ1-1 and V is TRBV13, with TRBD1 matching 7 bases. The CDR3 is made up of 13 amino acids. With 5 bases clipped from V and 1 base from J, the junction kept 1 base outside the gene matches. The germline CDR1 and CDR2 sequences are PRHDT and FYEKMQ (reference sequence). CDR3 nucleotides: TGTGCCAGCAGCAGGGGGCAGAACACTGAAGCTTTCTTT. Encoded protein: CASSRGQNTEAFF.

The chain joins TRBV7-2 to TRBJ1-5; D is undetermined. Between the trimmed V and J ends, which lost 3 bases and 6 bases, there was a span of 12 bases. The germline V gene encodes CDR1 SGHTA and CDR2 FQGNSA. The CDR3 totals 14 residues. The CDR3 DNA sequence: TGTGCCAGCAGCTTGACTATGATGAGTCAGCCCCAGCATTTT. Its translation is CASSLTMMSQPQHF.

CDR3 sequence: CASSSQATGGTGELFF. The CDR3 nucleotides read TGTGCCAGCAGCTCCCAAGCGACAGGGGGCACCGGGGAGCTGTTTTTT. The V call is TRBV7-3, the J call TRBJ2-2; 9 positions agree with TRBD1. Unmatched junction bases numbered 7, after V lost 4 bases and J lost 4 bases. This CDR3 is built from 16 residues. CDR1 SGHTA and CDR2 FQGTGA come from the germline V gene.

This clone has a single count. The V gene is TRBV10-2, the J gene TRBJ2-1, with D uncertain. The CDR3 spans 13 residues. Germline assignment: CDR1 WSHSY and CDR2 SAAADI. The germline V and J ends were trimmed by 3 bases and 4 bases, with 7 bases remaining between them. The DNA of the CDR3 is TGCGCCAGCAGTGACTATGCTTACAATGAGCAGTTCTTC. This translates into CASSDYAYNEQFF.

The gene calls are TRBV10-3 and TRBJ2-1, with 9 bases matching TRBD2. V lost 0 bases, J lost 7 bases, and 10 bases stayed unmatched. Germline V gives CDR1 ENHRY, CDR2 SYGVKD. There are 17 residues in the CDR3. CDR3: CAISESKAGGPVNEQFF. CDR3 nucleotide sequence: TGTGCCATCAGTGAGTCGAAGGCGGGAGGGCCTGTAAATGAGCAGTTCTTC.

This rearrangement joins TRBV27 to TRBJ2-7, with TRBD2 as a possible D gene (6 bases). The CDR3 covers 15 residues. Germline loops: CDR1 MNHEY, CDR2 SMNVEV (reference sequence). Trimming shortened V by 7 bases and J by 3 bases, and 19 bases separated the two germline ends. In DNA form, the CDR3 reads TGTGCCAGCAAACCGTCAGCGGGCTTGAGCTACGAGCAGTACTTC. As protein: CASKPSAGLSYEQYF.

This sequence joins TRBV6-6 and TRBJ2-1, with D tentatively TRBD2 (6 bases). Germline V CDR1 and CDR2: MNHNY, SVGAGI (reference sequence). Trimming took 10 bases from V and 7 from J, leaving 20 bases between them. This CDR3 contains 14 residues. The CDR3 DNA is TGTGCCACCCGGGCAGGACTACACTTGAATGAGCAGTTCTTC. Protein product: CATRAGLHLNEQFF.

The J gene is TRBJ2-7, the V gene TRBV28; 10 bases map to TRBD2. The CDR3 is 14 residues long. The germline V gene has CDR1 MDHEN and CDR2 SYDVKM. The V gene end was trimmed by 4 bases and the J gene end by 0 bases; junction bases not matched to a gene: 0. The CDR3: CASSSSGSSYEQYF. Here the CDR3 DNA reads TGTGCCAGCAGTTCTAGCGGGAGCTCCTACGAGCAGTACTTC.

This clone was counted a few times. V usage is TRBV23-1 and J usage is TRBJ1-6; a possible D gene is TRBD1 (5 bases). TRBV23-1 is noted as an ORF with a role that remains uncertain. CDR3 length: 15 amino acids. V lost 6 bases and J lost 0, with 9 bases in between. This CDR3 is CASRTRVSYNSPLHF. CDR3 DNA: TGCGCCAGCAGGACCAGGGTCTCCTATAATTCACCCCTCCACTTT.

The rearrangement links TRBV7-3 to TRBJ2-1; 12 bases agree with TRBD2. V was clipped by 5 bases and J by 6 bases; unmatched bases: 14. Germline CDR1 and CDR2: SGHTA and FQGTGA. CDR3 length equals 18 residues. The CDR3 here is CASSRLAGELRGSNEQFF. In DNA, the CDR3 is TGTGCCAGCAGCCGACTAGCGGGAGAACTGAGGGGGAGCAATGAGCAGTTCTTC.

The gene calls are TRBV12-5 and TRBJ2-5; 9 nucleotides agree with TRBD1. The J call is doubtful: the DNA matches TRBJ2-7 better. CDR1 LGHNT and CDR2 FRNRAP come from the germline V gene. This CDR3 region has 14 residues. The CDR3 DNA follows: TGTGCTAGTGGTATACAGGGGGCGCGGAACGAGCAGTACTTC. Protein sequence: CASGIQGARNEQYF.

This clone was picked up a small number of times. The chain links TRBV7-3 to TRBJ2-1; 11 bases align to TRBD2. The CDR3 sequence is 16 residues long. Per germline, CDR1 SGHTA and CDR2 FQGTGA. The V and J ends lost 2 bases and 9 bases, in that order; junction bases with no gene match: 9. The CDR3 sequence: CASSLATSGRGSEQFF. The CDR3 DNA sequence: TGTGCCAGCAGCTTAGCCACTAGCGGGAGAGGTAGTGAGCAGTTCTTC.

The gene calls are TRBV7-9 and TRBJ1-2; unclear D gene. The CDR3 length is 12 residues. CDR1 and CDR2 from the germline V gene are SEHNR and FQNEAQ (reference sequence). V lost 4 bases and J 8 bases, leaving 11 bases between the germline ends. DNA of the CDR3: TGTGCCAGCAGCTCGAGAGAATGGGGCTACACCTTC. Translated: CASSSREWGYTF.

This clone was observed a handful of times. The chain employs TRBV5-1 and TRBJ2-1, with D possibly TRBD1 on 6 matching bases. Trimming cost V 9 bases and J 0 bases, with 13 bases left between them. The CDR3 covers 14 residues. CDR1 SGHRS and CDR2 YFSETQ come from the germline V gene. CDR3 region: CATREQGSYNEQFF. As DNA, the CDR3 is TGCGCCACACGCGAACAGGGCTCCTACAATGAGCAGTTCTTC. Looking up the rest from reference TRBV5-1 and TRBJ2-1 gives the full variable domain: KAGVTQTPRYLIKTRGQQVTLSCSPISGHRSVSWYQQTPGQGLQFLFEYFSETQRNKGNFPGRFSGRQFSNSRSEMNVSTLELGDSALYLCATREQGSYNEQFFGPGTRLTVL.